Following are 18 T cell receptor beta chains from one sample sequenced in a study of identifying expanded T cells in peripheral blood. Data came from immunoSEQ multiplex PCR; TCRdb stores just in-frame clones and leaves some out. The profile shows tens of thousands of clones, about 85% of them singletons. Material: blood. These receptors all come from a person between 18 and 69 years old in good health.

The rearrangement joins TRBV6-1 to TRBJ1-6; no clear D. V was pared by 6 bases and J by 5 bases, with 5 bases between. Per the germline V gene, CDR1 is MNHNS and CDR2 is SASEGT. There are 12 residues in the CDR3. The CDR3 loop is CASRPDNSPLHF. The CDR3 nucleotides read TGTGCCAGCAGACCGGATAATTCACCCCTCCACTTT.

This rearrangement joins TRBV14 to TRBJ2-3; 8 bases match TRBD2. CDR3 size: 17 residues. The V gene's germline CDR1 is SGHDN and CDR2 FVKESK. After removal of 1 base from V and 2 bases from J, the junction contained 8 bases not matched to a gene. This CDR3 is CASSQGFPGGPTDTQYF. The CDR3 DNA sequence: TGTGCCAGCAGCCAAGGGTTCCCGGGGGGGCCCACAGATACGCAGTATTTT.

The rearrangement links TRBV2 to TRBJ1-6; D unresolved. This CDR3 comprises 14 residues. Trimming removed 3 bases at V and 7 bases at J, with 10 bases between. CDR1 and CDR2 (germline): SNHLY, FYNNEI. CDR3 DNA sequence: TGTGCCAGCAGTGAGGCCGTCCTGAATTCACCCCTCCACTTT. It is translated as CASSEAVLNSPLHF.

Written as DNA, the CDR3 is TGTGCCAGCAGTGAAGCGGGGACAGGATATGGCTACACCTTC. This sequence encodes CASSEAGTGYGYTF. The chain recombines TRBV6-1 with TRBJ1-2, with 8 bases identical to TRBD1. Germline CDR1 and CDR2: MNHNS and SASEGT. The CDR3 runs 14 residues. Trimming removed 0 bases from V and 5 bases from J; junction bases left unmatched: 2.

CDR3 residues: CASSLEGNKAFF. CDR3 coding DNA: TGTGCCAGCAGCTTAGAGGGAAACAAAGCTTTCTTT. The gene calls are TRBV11-2 and TRBJ1-1, with D unresolved. This CDR3 is built from 12 residues. Germline V gene data show CDR1 as SGHAT and CDR2 as FQNNGV. The V end lost 0 bases, the J end lost 9 bases, and 8 bases lay between the germline ends.

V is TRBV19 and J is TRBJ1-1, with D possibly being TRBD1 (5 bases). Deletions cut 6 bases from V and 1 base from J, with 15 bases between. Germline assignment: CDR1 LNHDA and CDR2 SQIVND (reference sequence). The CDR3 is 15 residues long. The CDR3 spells CASSPFGGGNTEAFF. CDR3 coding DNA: TGTGCCAGTAGCCCATTCGGGGGGGGGAACACTGAAGCTTTCTTT.

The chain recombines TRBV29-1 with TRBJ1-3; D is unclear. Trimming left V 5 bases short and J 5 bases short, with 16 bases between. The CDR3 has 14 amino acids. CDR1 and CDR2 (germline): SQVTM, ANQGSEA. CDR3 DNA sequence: TGCAGCGTTCAGTTATTCGACTTCCGAAACACCATATATTTT. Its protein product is CSVQLFDFRNTIYF.

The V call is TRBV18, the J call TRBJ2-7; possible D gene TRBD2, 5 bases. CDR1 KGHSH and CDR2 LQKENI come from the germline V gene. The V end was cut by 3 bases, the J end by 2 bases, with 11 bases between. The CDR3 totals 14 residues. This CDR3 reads CASSPGGPTYEQYF. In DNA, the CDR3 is TGTGCCAGCTCACCGGGCGGGCCGACCTACGAGCAGTACTTC.

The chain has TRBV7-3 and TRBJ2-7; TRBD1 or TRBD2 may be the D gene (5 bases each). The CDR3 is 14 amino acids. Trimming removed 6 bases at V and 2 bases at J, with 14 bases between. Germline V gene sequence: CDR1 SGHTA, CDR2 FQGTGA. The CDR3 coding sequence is TGTGCCAGCAGTCCCGGGACCGACGCCTACGAGCAGTACTTC. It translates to CASSPGTDAYEQYF.

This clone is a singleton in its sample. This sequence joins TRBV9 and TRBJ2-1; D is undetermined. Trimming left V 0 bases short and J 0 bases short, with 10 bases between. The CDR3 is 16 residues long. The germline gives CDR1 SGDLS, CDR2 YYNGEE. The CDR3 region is CASSVARSSSYNEQFF. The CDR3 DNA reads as TGTGCCAGCAGCGTAGCGAGGTCTAGCTCCTACAATGAGCAGTTCTTC.

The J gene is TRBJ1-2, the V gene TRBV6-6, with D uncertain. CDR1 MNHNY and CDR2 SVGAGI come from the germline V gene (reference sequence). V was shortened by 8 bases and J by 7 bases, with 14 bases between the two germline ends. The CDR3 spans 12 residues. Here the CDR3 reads CASERQTGGYTF. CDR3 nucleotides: TGTGCCAGCGAGAGGCAAACGGGTGGCTACACCTTC.

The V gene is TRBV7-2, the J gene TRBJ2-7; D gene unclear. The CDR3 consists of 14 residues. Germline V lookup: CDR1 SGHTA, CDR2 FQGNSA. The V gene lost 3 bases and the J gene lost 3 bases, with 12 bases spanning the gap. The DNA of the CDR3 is TGTGCCAGCAGCTTGGGCCGGACGAGCTACGAGCAGTACTTC. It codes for CASSLGRTSYEQYF.

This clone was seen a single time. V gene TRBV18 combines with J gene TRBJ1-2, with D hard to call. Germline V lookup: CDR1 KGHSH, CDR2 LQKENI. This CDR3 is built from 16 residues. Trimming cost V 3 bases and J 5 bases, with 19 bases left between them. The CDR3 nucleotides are TGTGCCAGCTCACCGCGTAGAGAACACCTTCGGTATGGCTACACCTTC. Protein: CASSPRREHLRYGYTF.

DNA of the CDR3: TGTGCCAGCAGCTTGGGCGGGACAGGAGCCTTGGGATCTGGAAACACCATATATTTT. The encoded protein is CASSLGGTGALGSGNTIYF. This rearrangement joins TRBV5-4 to TRBJ1-3; 8 bases map to TRBD1. The CDR3 is 19 amino acids. Germline loops: CDR1 SGHNT, CDR2 YYREEE (reference sequence). V gave up 0 bases and J gave up 1 base; unmatched junction bases: 12.

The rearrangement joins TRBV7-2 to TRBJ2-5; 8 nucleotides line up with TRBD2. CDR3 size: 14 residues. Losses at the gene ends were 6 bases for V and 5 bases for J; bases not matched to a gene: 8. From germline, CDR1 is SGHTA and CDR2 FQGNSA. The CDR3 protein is CASSPGRAWETQYF. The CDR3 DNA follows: TGTGCCAGCAGTCCCGGGAGGGCTTGGGAGACCCAGTACTTC.

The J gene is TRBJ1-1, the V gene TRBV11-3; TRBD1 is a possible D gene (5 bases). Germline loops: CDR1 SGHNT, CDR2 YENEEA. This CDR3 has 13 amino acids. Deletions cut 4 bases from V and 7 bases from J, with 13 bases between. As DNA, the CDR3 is TGTGCCAGCAGCTCCAACCCGGGGGATGAAGCTTTCTTT. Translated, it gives CASSSNPGDEAFF.

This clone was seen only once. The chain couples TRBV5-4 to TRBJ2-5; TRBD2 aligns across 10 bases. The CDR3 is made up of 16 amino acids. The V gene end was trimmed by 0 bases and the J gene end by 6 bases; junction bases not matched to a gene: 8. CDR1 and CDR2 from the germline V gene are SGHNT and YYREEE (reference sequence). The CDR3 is CASSLGGTSVGKTQYF. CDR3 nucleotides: TGTGCCAGCAGCTTGGGAGGGACTAGCGTCGGGAAGACCCAGTACTTC.

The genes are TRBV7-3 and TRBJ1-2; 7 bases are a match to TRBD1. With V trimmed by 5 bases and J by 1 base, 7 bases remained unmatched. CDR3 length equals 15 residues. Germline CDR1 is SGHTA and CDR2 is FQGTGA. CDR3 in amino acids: CASSPGQELNYGYTF. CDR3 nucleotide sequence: TGTGCCAGCAGCCCCGGACAGGAGCTTAACTATGGCTACACCTTC.